The 23 T cell receptor beta chains below come from one sample, sequenced in a study of T cell changes during pregnancy in multiple sclerosis (dated by TCRdb to the late 2010s). The receptor library was made with the immunoSEQ multiplex PCR assay. TCRdb limited this immuneACCESS table to in-frame rearrangements with V and J called. A share of clones is missing; checked studies link under half to unresolved V genes, and the rest is unexplained. Across this sample there are under 85,000 clones, with around 94% seen only once. The ten largest clones take up approximately 0.2% of the sample. Specimen: CD4+ T cells from peripheral blood mononuclear cells, collected before pregnancy. The receptors here all came from a female donor with multiple sclerosis, enrolled in a pregnancy study.

The genes are TRBV7-3 and TRBJ2-2; D ambiguous. The CDR3 length is 14 residues. CDR1 is SGHTA, CDR2 FQGTGA, per germline. V was trimmed by 2 bases and J by 3 bases, leaving 7 bases between them. The CDR3, as DNA: TGTGCCAGCAGCTTAGGGCTCGACACCGGGGAGCTGTTTTTT. Translation gives CASSLGLDTGELFF. Based on the CDR3 plus reference TRBV7-3 and TRBJ2-2, the full variable domain is GAGVSQTPSNKVTEKGKYVELRCDPISGHTALYWYRQSLGQGPEFLIYFQGTGAADDSGLPNDRFFAVRPEGSVSTLKIQRTERGDSAVYLCASSLGLDTGELFFGEGSRLTVL.

The V and J genes are TRBV30 and TRBJ2-7, with TRBD2 as a possible D gene (6 bases). The CDR3 spans 12 residues. The germline CDR1 and CDR2 sequences are GTSNPN and SVGIG (reference sequence). Trimming shortened V by 3 bases and J by 3 bases, and 9 bases separated the two germline ends. The chain's CDR3 is CAWSGSYYEQYF. CDR3 DNA: TGTGCCTGGAGCGGGAGTTACTACGAGCAGTACTTC.

The V and J genes are TRBV9 and TRBJ2-1, with D uncertain. Trimming shortened V by 0 bases and J by 10 bases, and 14 bases separated the two germline ends. The CDR3 has 14 amino acids. Germline V gene lookup returns CDR1 SGDLS and CDR2 YYNGEE. The DNA for the CDR3 is TGTGCCAGCAGCGTAGCCCGAGAGGTCGGCGAGCAGTTCTTC. Its translation is CASSVAREVGEQFF.

V usage is TRBV11-1 and J usage is TRBJ2-1, with a weak D call TRBD2 (5 bases). The germline V and J ends were trimmed by 1 base and 2 bases, with 9 bases remaining between them. CDR3 length: 15 residues. Germline V gene lookup returns CDR1 SGHAT and CDR2 FQDESV (reference sequence). CDR3 nucleotides: TGTGCCAGCAGCTTAGGAGCTAGCACCTACAATGAGCAGTTCTTC. It is translated as CASSLGASTYNEQFF. Complete variable domain (other parts from reference TRBV11-1 and TRBJ2-1): EAEVAQSPRYKITEKSQAVAFWCDPISGHATLYWYRQILGQGPELLVQFQDESVVDDSQLPKDRFSAERLKGVDSTLKIQPAELGDSAMYLCASSLGASTYNEQFFGPGTRLTVL.

J is TRBJ1-5 and V is TRBV28, with a possible D match to TRBD1 (6 bases). Germline CDR1 is MDHEN and CDR2 is SYDVKM. V was cut by 7 bases and J by 2 bases, with 15 bases left in between. The CDR3 is 15 amino acids. The chain's CDR3 is CASNIWRQGNQPQHF. Here the CDR3 DNA reads TGTGCCAGCAACATCTGGAGACAGGGCAATCAGCCCCAGCATTTT.

The V and J genes are TRBV6-1 and TRBJ1-4; 7 nucleotides agree with TRBD1. Germline V CDR1 and CDR2: MNHNS, SASEGT. The length of the CDR3 is 14 residues. The V and J ends lost 8 bases and 7 bases, in that order; junction bases with no gene match: 10. The CDR3 sequence: CASGGRGGFEKLFF. The CDR3 coding sequence is TGTGCCAGCGGGGGAAGAGGGGGCTTTGAAAAACTGTTTTTT.

This chain connects TRBV30 to TRBJ1-1, with D possibly being TRBD1 (5 bases). The CDR3 has 13 residues. Germline V gene data show CDR1 as GTSNPN and CDR2 as SVGIG (reference sequence). The V and J ends lost 2 bases and 1 base respectively, with 8 bases between them. In DNA form, the CDR3 reads TGTGCCTGGAGTAGGGGCCCGAACACTGAAGCTTTCTTT. Translating it yields CAWSRGPNTEAFF.

The gene calls are TRBV10-3 and TRBJ1-2, with a possible D match to TRBD1 (5 bases). Germline CDR1 reads ENHRY; CDR2 reads SYGVKD. CDR3 length: 14 residues. V lost 7 bases and J lost 8, with 20 bases in between. As DNA, the CDR3 is TGTGCCATCACCCCCGGGGGGGAGTCGCGAGGCTACACCTTC. Residues: CAITPGGESRGYTF.

The V gene is TRBV2, the J gene TRBJ2-3; 13 positions match TRBD2. The CDR3 has 15 residues. V dropped 6 bases and J dropped 9; count of bases not matched to a gene: 9. Germline V gene lookup returns CDR1 SNHLY and CDR2 FYNNEI. The CDR3 DNA is TGTGCCAGCAGGCCCACTAGCGGGGGGGCTCGGACGCAGTATTTT. Amino acids: CASRPTSGGARTQYF.

The chain couples TRBV5-6 to TRBJ2-6; tentatively, D is TRBD1 (5 bases). Trimming took off 1 base at V and 2 bases at J, with 10 bases between the two ends. Germline CDR1 reads SGHDT; CDR2 reads YYEEEE. This CDR3 has 16 residues. DNA for the CDR3: TGTGCCAGCAGCTTGTACCAGGGAACTGGGGCCAACGTCCTGACTTTC. Translating gives CASSLYQGTGANVLTF.

The chain combines TRBV27 with TRBJ2-2; D remains unclear. V lost 6 bases, J lost 0 bases, and 11 bases lay in between. The CDR3 spans 15 residues. Germline loops: CDR1 MNHEY, CDR2 SMNVEV (reference sequence). The CDR3 DNA is TGTGCCAGCAGCCCCCCGAGCCCGAACACCGGGGAGCTGTTTTTT. Encoded protein: CASSPPSPNTGELFF.

V gene TRBV28 combines with J gene TRBJ1-4; 9 bases line up with TRBD1. CDR1 and CDR2 from the germline V gene are MDHEN and SYDVKM. The trim removed 4 bases at V and 7 bases at J, leaving 4 bases unmatched. The CDR3 length is 14 residues. For the CDR3, the DNA is TGTGCCAGCAGTTGGGACAGGGTACTTGAAAAACTGTTTTTT. It is translated as CASSWDRVLEKLFF.

The gene calls are TRBV5-1 and TRBJ2-3; 8 nucleotides line up with TRBD2. The CDR3 runs to 15 residues. The germline V gene has CDR1 SGHRS and CDR2 YFSETQ. V was clipped by 2 bases and J by 1 base; unmatched bases: 3. CDR3 DNA: TGCGCCAGCAGCTTTGGAGCGGGAGGCACAGATACGCAGTATTTT. Its protein product is CASSFGAGGTDTQYF.

This chain joins TRBV2 and TRBJ2-1, with TRBD2 matching 11 bases. Germline V gene sequence: CDR1 SNHLY, CDR2 FYNNEI. The V segment lost 7 bases and the J segment 4 bases; nucleotides outside the gene matches: 3. The CDR3 is made up of 14 amino acids. Written as DNA, the CDR3 is TGTGCCAGCAAGGGGACTAGCGGATACAATGAGCAGTTCTTC. This gives the protein CASKGTSGYNEQFF. The variable domain in full, with the rest retrieved from reference TRBV2 and TRBJ2-1, is EPEVTQTPSHQVTQMGQEVILRCVPISNHLYFYWYRQILGQKVEFLVSFYNNEISEKSEIFDDQFSVERPDGSNFTLKIRSTKLEDSAMYFCASKGTSGYNEQFFGPGTRLTVL.

V gene TRBV19 combines with J gene TRBJ2-1, with D maybe TRBD1 (6 bases). The germline V gene encodes CDR1 LNHDA and CDR2 SQIVND (reference sequence). Trimming pared 9 bases from V and 5 bases from J, leaving 17 bases between. The CDR3 spans 14 residues. CDR3 DNA: TGTGCCAGCCCCCACAGGGTAGGGAACAATGAGCAGTTCTTC. Protein: CASPHRVGNNEQFF.

This sequence joins TRBV18 and TRBJ2-3; D is possibly TRBD1 (6 bases). This CDR3 comprises 19 residues. Germline V gene lookup returns CDR1 KGHSH and CDR2 LQKENI. V was pared by 1 base and J by 0 bases, with 20 bases between. The CDR3 region has the DNA TGTGCCAGCTCACCACGACAGGCCACCGTCTCCTCTAGCACAGATACGCAGTATTTT. Encoded protein: CASSPRQATVSSSTDTQYF. The whole variable domain, remainder taken from reference TRBV18 and TRBJ2-3, is NAGVMQNPRHLVRRRGQEARLRCSPMKGHSHVYWYRQLPEEGLKFMVYLQKENIIDESGMPKERFSAEFPKEGPSILRIQQVVRGDSAAYFCASSPRQATVSSSTDTQYFGPGTRLTVL.

The chain combines TRBV6-5 with TRBJ1-2, with no clear D. The CDR3 runs to 11 residues. Germline V gene lookup returns CDR1 MNHEY and CDR2 SVGAGI. V lost 4 bases to trimming and J lost 3 bases, with 3 bases between them. The CDR3: CASSSYYGYTF. The CDR3 coding sequence is TGTGCCAGCAGTTCATACTATGGCTACACCTTC.

V gene TRBV10-2 combines with J gene TRBJ1-4, with 10 bases aligning to TRBD1. This CDR3 contains 14 residues. The V segment lost 4 bases and the J segment 8 bases; nucleotides outside the gene matches: 4. CDR1 WSHSY and CDR2 SAAADI come from the germline V gene. As DNA, the CDR3 is TGCGCCAGCAGTGCCGGGACAGGGGTAGAAAAACTGTTTTTT. It encodes CASSAGTGVEKLFF.

The rearrangement uses TRBV15 and TRBJ2-6; no clear D gene. Deletions cut 0 bases from V and 0 bases from J, with 6 bases between. Germline V gene sequence: CDR1 LNHNV, CDR2 YYDKDF (reference sequence). The length of the CDR3 is 16 residues. The CDR3 sequence is CATSRDRDSGANVLTF. Here the CDR3 DNA reads TGTGCCACCAGCAGAGACCGAGACTCTGGGGCCAACGTCCTGACTTTC.

Comment on this clone: The CDR3 ends on some other residue instead of the conserved phenylalanine or tryptophan, so this is likely a read error. It is unclear where the CDR3 begins or ends on the DNA, so no DNA is shown, and the CDR3 is as TCRdb lists it. The chain's CDR3 is CASSHRQPI. The chain is built from TRBV5-1 and TRBJ1-1; TRBD1 is the table's D call, not checked against the DNA. CDR1 is SGHRS and CDR2 is YFSETQ in the germline V gene. The CDR3 has 9 residues if both end residues are counted.

The V gene is TRBV28, the J gene TRBJ1-2; 10 positions agree with TRBD1. Germline CDR1 MDHEN, CDR2 SYDVKM. V shed 7 bases and J 5 bases; nucleotides not matched to a gene: 10. The CDR3 contains 15 residues. The CDR3 DNA is TGTGCCAGCACTTCACCGGGACAGGGGCCGTATGGCTACACCTTC. This gives the protein CASTSPGQGPYGYTF.

The V gene is TRBV27, the J gene TRBJ2-3; the D gene is possibly TRBD2 (5 bases). The length of the CDR3 is 14 residues. Trimming pared 5 bases from V and 6 bases from J, leaving 15 bases between. Germline V gene lookup returns CDR1 MNHEY and CDR2 SMNVEV (reference sequence). The CDR3 sequence is CASSAPLAGDTQYF. The DNA for the CDR3 is TGTGCCAGCAGTGCGCCTCTAGCCGGGGATACGCAGTATTTT.

The J gene is TRBJ2-7, the V gene TRBV7-9, with 9 nucleotides matching TRBD2. The CDR3 is 16 residues long. Per the germline V gene, CDR1 is SEHNR and CDR2 is FQNEAQ (reference sequence). Trimming at V came to 5 bases and at J to 5 bases, leaving 13 bases not matched to a gene. The CDR3 DNA sequence: TGTGCCAGCAGCCCCCGGGGTAGCGGGAGAATTAACGAGCAGTACTTC. It is translated as CASSPRGSGRINEQYF.